Listed here is a single T cell receptor beta chain. What it binds is not known. The CDR3 runs 11 residues. V lost 7 bases and J lost 2, with 5 bases in between. Germline CDR1 and CDR2: SQVTM and ANQGSEA. Clones were read by immunoSEQ multiplex PCR, and TCRdb kept only the in-frame ones, dropping some. The sample records 200,000 to 250,000 clones, approximately 94% being singletons. The data stem from a study of T cell responses to AZD1222 COVID-19 vaccine. Notes on the study in general: Vaccine-associated CD4 TCRs ranged over spike, dominating at 160-218 and 743-854. Seropositive at baseline were only a handful of AZD1222 recipients. Most donors were white British and more were female, and clonal diversity was possibly underestimated. The study found Spike-specific TCR breadth and depth rose after two AZD1222 doses.

The chain uses TRBV29-1 and TRBJ2-2, with unresolved D. The sequence came from an adult who received the MenACWY meningococcal vaccine as a control. This sample comprised peripheral blood, obtained 28 days after the second dose of the MenACWY control vaccine. CDR3 nucleotides: TGCAGCGGGTACAACACCGGGGAGCTGTTTTTT. Its translation: CSGYNTGELFF.